The text below deals with one T cell receptor beta chain. Its target antigen remains unknown. There are no base qualities to consult, and no much larger clone falls within one base. CDR1 SGDLS and CDR2 YYNGEE were looked up in the germline V gene. The CDR3 runs 12 residues from the cysteine to the phenylalanine. CDR3 DNA is the only sequence kept; it has 36 bases, read in frame from the first base. V drops 3 bases and J drops 4 bases, leaving 5 bases in between. The data originate from a study of control samples from healthy donors and cancer patients (dated by TCRdb to between 2020 and 2021). To prepare the library, the immunoSEQ multiplex PCR assay was applied. Here the immuneACCESS table is served through TCRdb, limited to in-frame sequences with V and J called. Missing clones are a known gap in these copies; in checked studies unresolved V genes cover under half, and the rest lacks a known reason. The table for this sample lists approximately 150,000 clones; 94% of them were counted only once. The ten largest account for roughly 14% of the sample.

The sequenced material came from blood. Recombination joined TRBV9 with TRBJ2-1; the D gene remains uncertain. This TCR was sampled from a man in his forties or fifties in good health. CDR3 reads: CASSAQYNEQFF. At the DNA level, the sequence is TGTGCCAGCAGCGCCCAATACAATGAGCAGTTCTTC.